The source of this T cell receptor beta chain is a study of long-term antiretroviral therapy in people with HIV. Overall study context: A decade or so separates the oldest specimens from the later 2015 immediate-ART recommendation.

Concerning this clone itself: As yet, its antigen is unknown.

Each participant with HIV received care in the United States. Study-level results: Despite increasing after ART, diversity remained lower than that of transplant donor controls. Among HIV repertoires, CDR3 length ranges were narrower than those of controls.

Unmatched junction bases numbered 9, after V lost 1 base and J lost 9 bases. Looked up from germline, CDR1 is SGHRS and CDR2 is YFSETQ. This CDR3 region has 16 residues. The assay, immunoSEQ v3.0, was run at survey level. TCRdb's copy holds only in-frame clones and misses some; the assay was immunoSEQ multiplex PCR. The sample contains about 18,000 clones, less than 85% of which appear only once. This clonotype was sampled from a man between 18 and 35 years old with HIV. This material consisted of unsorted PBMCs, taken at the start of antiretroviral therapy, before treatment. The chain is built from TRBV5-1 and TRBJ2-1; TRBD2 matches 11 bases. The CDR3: CASSLHGTSGGGEQFF. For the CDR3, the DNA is TGCGCCAGCAGCTTGCATGGGACTAGCGGTGGGGGTGAGCAGTTCTTC.